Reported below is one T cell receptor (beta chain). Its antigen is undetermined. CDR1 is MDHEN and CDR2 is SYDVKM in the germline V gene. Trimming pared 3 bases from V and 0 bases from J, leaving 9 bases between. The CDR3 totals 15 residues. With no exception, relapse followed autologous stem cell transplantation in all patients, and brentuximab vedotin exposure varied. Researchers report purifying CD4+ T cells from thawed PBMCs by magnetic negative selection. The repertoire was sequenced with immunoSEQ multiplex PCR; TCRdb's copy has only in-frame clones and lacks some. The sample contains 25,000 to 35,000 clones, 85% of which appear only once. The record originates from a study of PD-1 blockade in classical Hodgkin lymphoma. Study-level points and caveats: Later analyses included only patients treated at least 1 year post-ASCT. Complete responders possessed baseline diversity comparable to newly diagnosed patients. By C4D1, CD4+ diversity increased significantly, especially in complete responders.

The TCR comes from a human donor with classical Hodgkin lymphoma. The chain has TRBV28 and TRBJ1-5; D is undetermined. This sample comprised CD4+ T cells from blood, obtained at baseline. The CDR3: CASSLSDLSNQPQHF. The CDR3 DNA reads TGTGCCAGCAGTTTGTCCGACCTTAGCAATCAGCCCCAGCATTTT. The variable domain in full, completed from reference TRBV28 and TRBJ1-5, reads DVKVTQSSRYLVKRTGEKVFLECVQDMDHENMFWYRQDPGLGLRLIYFSYDVKMKEKGDIPEGYSVSREKKERFSLILESASTNQTSMYLCASSLSDLSNQPQHFGDGTRLSIL.